Below, 22 T cell receptor beta chains from the same sample are listed, as sequenced in a study of CD8+ T cells in alopecia areata (dated by TCRdb to 2016 to 2019). Library preparation employed the immunoSEQ multiplex PCR assay. RNA was extracted from all samples and reverse transcribed into cDNA as template for TCR sequencing. As stored in TCRdb, this immuneACCESS dataset retains in-frame rearrangements with V and J assigned. A fraction of the clones does not appear; measured against another copy, unresolved V genes explain less than half of the discrepancy, and the remainder lacks a known reason. The sample data list roughly 210,000 clones, and roughly 44% of these were observed just once. The leading ten clones occupy 2.6% of the sample. The sample's treatment or condition, from its label and the paper: oral pan-JAK inhibitor, 5-10 mg twice daily. This material consisted of CD4+ T cells sorted from blood, taken at approximately week 36, from a patient treated with tofacitinib. The source of these receptors is a human donor with alopecia areata.

This clone was recorded only once. The CDR3 DNA is TGTGCCAGCAGATCACTAGTGTCCTACGAGCAGTACTTC. This translates into CASRSLVSYEQYF. The chain joins TRBV4-2 to TRBJ2-7; the D gene is possibly TRBD2 (5 bases). V was cut by 6 bases and J by 1 base, with 10 bases left in between. The V gene's germline CDR1 is LGHNA and CDR2 YNFKEQ. The CDR3 is 13 amino acids.

A remark on this clone: An end of the junction differs from the germline gene, which may be a read error. The CDR3 coding sequence is TGTGCTAGCAGGCCGGGACAGGGGGCCGCCGGGGAGCTGTTTTTT. Protein product: CASRPGQGAAGELFF. The chain is built from TRBV7-7 and TRBJ2-2; the match to TRBD1 covers 12 bases. This CDR3 region has 15 residues. CDR1 SSHAT and CDR2 FNYEAQ come from the germline V gene (reference sequence).

The genes are TRBV4-1 and TRBJ1-5; 9 nucleotides agree with TRBD1. In germline, CDR1 is MGHRA, CDR2 YSYEKL. Trimming at V came to 4 bases and at J to 1 base, leaving 2 bases not matched to a gene. The CDR3 loop spans 15 amino acids. The CDR3 protein is CASSRDRVSNQPQHF. The CDR3 region has the DNA TGCGCCAGCAGCCGGGACAGGGTAAGCAATCAGCCCCAGCATTTT.

This clone was recorded a few times. J is TRBJ2-3 and V is TRBV5-1; D is possibly TRBD1 (6 bases). The V end lost 1 base, the J end lost 3 bases, and 15 bases lay between the germline ends. Germline assignment: CDR1 SGHRS and CDR2 YFSETQ. CDR3 length: 16 residues. The CDR3 DNA follows: TGCGCCAGCAGCTTGTTACGGCCCCAGGGGACAGATACGCAGTATTTT. This sequence encodes CASSLLRPQGTDTQYF.

This clone showed up just a few times. This rearrangement joins TRBV2 to TRBJ2-6; D is unresolved. Germline V gene lookup returns CDR1 SNHLY and CDR2 FYNNEI. The CDR3 sequence is 15 residues long. V gave up 5 bases and J gave up 0 bases, with 8 bases separating them. The CDR3 region has the DNA TGTGCCAGCAGTTCCGTAGGCTCTGGGGCCAACGTCCTGACTTTC. It codes for CASSSVGSGANVLTF.

The CDR3 sequence is CASSVGLSYEQYF. Here the CDR3 DNA reads TGTGCCAGCAGTGTAGGGCTCTCCTACGAGCAGTACTTC. The chain joins TRBV25-1 to TRBJ2-7; no clear D. Trimming took 4 bases from V and 0 from J, leaving 7 bases between them. Germline V gene lookup returns CDR1 MGHDK and CDR2 SYGVNS. The CDR3 loop spans 13 amino acids.

This sequence joins TRBV5-1 and TRBJ2-1, with D unresolved. CDR1 is SGHRS and CDR2 is YFSETQ in the germline V gene. The V and J ends lost 0 bases and 10 bases respectively, with 11 bases between them. The CDR3 covers 13 residues. Here the CDR3 reads CASSLEVRGEQFF. CDR3 bases: TGCGCCAGCAGCTTGGAAGTGCGCGGCGAGCAGTTCTTC.

In its sample, this clone was seen a few times. The chain joins TRBV5-6 to TRBJ2-1; D gene ambiguous. There are 14 residues in the CDR3. V lost 5 bases and J lost 2, with 11 bases in between. Per the germline V gene, CDR1 is SGHDT and CDR2 is YYEEEE. The CDR3: CASSPPITYNEQFF. The CDR3 DNA reads as TGTGCCAGCAGTCCCCCTATTACCTACAATGAGCAGTTCTTC.

This clone was counted many times. V gene TRBV4-1 combines with J gene TRBJ2-2; perhaps TRBD1 as D (5 bases). The CDR3 is 16 amino acids. CDR1 is MGHRA, CDR2 YSYEKL, per germline. Trimming stripped 0 bases from V and 0 bases from J, with 8 bases between. The CDR3 DNA follows: TGCGCCAGCAGCCAAGATTGGGGCGCGAACACCGGGGAGCTGTTTTTT. Translation: CASSQDWGANTGELFF.

The chain is built from TRBV5-4 and TRBJ2-5; weak D call: TRBD1 (6 bases). V dropped 0 bases and J dropped 4 bases, with 10 bases sitting between them. The CDR3 is 14 amino acids. The V gene's germline CDR1 is SGHNT and CDR2 YYREEE (reference sequence). CDR3 DNA sequence: TGTGCCAGCAGCTTGGGGCGCAGGGGAGAGACCCAGTACTTC. It is translated as CASSLGRRGETQYF. The variable domain in full, with the rest retrieved from reference TRBV5-4 and TRBJ2-5, is ETGVTQSPTHLIKTRGQQVTLRCSSQSGHNTVSWYQQALGQGPQFIFQYYREEENGRGNFPPRFSGLQFPNYSSELNVNALELDDSALYLCASSLGRRGETQYFGPGTRLLVL.

The rearrangement uses TRBV30 and TRBJ1-1; no reliable D call. The CDR3 is 15 amino acids. Germline values: CDR1 GTSNPN, CDR2 SVGIG (reference sequence). The V and J ends lost 7 bases and 4 bases respectively, with 22 bases between them. This chain's CDR3 is CASFEDAAWGTEAFF. In DNA form, the CDR3 reads TGTGCCTCGTTTGAGGACGCGGCGTGGGGCACTGAAGCTTTCTTT.

V usage is TRBV6-5 and J usage is TRBJ1-4, with unresolved D. This CDR3 comprises 11 residues. Germline values: CDR1 MNHEY, CDR2 SVGAGI. V was shortened by 8 bases and J by 7 bases, with 8 bases between the two germline ends. The CDR3 DNA reads TGTGCCAGCGCGAGAGGTGAAAAACTGTTTTTT. It translates to CASARGEKLFF.

The V gene is TRBV7-8, the J gene TRBJ2-2; maybe TRBD2 (5 bases). Germline V gives CDR1 SGHVS, CDR2 FQNEAQ. Trimming stripped 0 bases from V and 0 bases from J, with 5 bases between. The CDR3 contains 15 residues. The CDR3 nucleotides read TGTGCCAGCAGCTTAGCGGGAGCGAACACCGGGGAGCTGTTTTTT. This encodes CASSLAGANTGELFF.

The genes are TRBV11-3 and TRBJ1-2; D is unresolved. This CDR3 comprises 11 residues. Germline V CDR1 and CDR2: SGHNT, YENEEA. Trimming took 4 bases from V and 8 from J, leaving 8 bases between them. CDR3 DNA sequence: TGTGCCAGCAGCTCTTACTGGGGCTACACCTTC. Residues: CASSSYWGYTF.

On this clone: One junction end disagrees with the germline gene, perhaps due to a read error. Additional DNA sequences in this sample encode the identical CDR3. The J gene is TRBJ2-5, the V gene TRBV30; D is unclear. CDR1 GTSNPN and CDR2 SVGIG come from the germline V gene (reference sequence). This CDR3 comprises 12 residues. The CDR3: CAWSVSGETQYF. The CDR3, as DNA: TGTGCCTGGAGTGTCAGTGGAGAGACCCAATACTTC.

Written as DNA, the CDR3 is TGCAGCGTTGAACCAGGACAGAGCCCTTTCTTC. Amino acids: CSVEPGQSPFF. V is TRBV29-1 and J is TRBJ2-1; D might be TRBD1 (6 bases). The CDR3 extends over 11 amino acids. CDR1 SQVTM and CDR2 ANQGSEA come from the germline V gene. The V gene lost 2 bases and the J gene lost 16 bases, with 15 bases spanning the gap.

This chain joins TRBV7-2 and TRBJ2-7, with D possibly being TRBD1 (5 bases). The germline V gene has CDR1 SGHTA and CDR2 FQGNSA. The CDR3 loop spans 14 amino acids. V lost 2 bases and J 2 bases, leaving 10 bases between the germline ends. CDR3 region: CASSLTGSAYEQYF. CDR3 coding DNA: TGTGCCAGCAGCTTAACAGGTTCAGCCTACGAGCAGTACTTC.

The chain uses TRBV5-6 and TRBJ1-2; D is unresolved. Trimming left V 3 bases short and J 3 bases short, with 9 bases between. The CDR3 runs to 13 residues. Germline CDR1 and CDR2: SGHDT and YYEEEE. Here the CDR3 reads CASSSRPYYGYTF. CDR3 in DNA: TGTGCCAGCAGCTCCAGACCTTACTATGGCTACACCTTC.

This chain links TRBV27 with TRBJ1-2; TRBD1 might be the D (6 bases). This CDR3 is 14 amino acids long. Germline V lookup: CDR1 MNHEY, CDR2 SMNVEV (reference sequence). V shed 3 bases and J shed 4 bases, with 12 bases lying between them. The CDR3 is CASSFAGVAYGYTF. Here the CDR3 DNA reads TGTGCCAGCAGTTTTGCAGGGGTAGCCTATGGCTACACCTTC.

The rearrangement uses TRBV28 and TRBJ1-5; no definite D call. Germline CDR1 MDHEN, CDR2 SYDVKM. The CDR3 consists of 11 residues. Trimming pared 3 bases from V and 7 bases from J, leaving 4 bases between. The chain's CDR3 is CASSFRQPQHF. DNA of the CDR3: TGTGCCAGCAGTTTCCGGCAGCCCCAGCATTTT.

The V call is TRBV6-6, the J call TRBJ1-5; perhaps TRBD1 as D (5 bases). Germline CDR1 MNHNY, CDR2 SVGAGI (reference sequence). The CDR3 is 14 amino acids. Trimming left V 5 bases short and J 2 bases short, with 10 bases between. CDR3 nucleotides: TGTGCCAGCAGTCGGGACCGCGGCAATCAGCCCCAGCATTTT. This sequence encodes CASSRDRGNQPQHF.

The V and J genes are TRBV5-1 and TRBJ2-3; possibly TRBD1 for D (7 bases). The CDR3 has 15 amino acids. The germline CDR1 and CDR2 sequences are SGHRS and YFSETQ. The V end was cut by 0 bases, the J end by 4 bases, with 12 bases between. The CDR3 bases are TGCGCCAGCAGCTTGGTCCAGGGGGAGGCAGATACGCAGTATTTT. Encoded protein: CASSLVQGEADTQYF.